Listed here is a single TCR beta chain. Antigen specificity is unknown. This specimen comes from a study of blood T cells in healthy people across ages. Study-level results: As age increased, TCR beta diversity per million T cells fell in a roughly linear fashion.

Trimming at V came to 0 bases and at J to 3 bases, leaving 5 bases not matched to a gene. Germline CDR1 and CDR2: SGHRS and YFSETQ. The CDR3 has 16 amino acids. A second PCR, run for roughly 6 to 11 cycles, used a sample-barcoded 5' primer plus a J-beta primer mix. A template-switch adaptor that had 12 random nucleotides put a tag on each cDNA molecule. In TCRdb, the 5' RACE reads were re-called with MiXCR into one record per CDR3 protein. Of 1,300,000 or so distinct CDR3 sequences in the sample, roughly 60% are singletons; the top ten hold over 5%. This clonotype was sampled from a man younger than 30 in good health. The gene calls are TRBV5-1 and TRBJ2-2; 7 bases align to TRBD1. The material sequenced was blood. The CDR3 loop reads CASSLATGAYTGELFF. CDR3 coding DNA: TGCGCCAGCAGCTTGGCCACAGGGGCCTACACCGGGGAGCTGTTTTTT.